These T cell receptor beta chains were read from a single sample in a study of esophageal squamous cell carcinoma under preoperative chemotherapy. TCRdb analysed the PCR reads with MiXCR anew, one entry per CDR3 protein. The table shows around 34,000 distinct CDR3 sequences, with 50% to 60% occurring only once. This sample was taken from a patient given preoperative chemotherapy. The source is a human donor with esophageal squamous cell carcinoma. The donor label of this sample is uncertain. The CDR3 runs from the conserved cysteine through the conserved F or W. D genes are given only for firm matches. The size of a clone is reported for some rows only, either as once, few or many, or as a class for expanded clones.

V gene,J gene,clone size,D gene,CDR3 DNA,CDR3 protein
TRBV7-8,TRBJ2-1,once,TRBD2,TGTGCCAGCAGCTTAGGTCGAGCGGGAGGCCACAATGAGCAGTTCTTC,CASSLGRAGGHNEQFF
TRBV19,TRBJ2-3,many,NA,TGTGCCAACTATTACGAGGCACCTTGCACAGATACGCAGTATTTT,CANYYEAPCTDTQYF
TRBV5-4,TRBJ2-1,NA,TRBD2,TGTGCCAGCAGCTCAAAGCGGGGGGGGTACAATGAGCAGTTCTTC,CASSSKRGGYNEQFF
TRBV10-1,TRBJ2-2,NA,NA,TGCGCCAGCTCCGGGACCATCAACACCGGGGAGCTGTTTTTT,CASSGTINTGELFF
TRBV4-1,TRBJ1-1,once,TRBD1,TGCGCCAGCAGCCCCGGGGGACAGGGGAGGACTGAAGCTTTCTTT,CASSPGGQGRTEAFF
TRBV7-3,TRBJ2-5,NA,TRBD1,TGTGTCAGCAGCTCGGGACAGGGGGGAGAGACCCAGTACTTC,CVSSSGQGGETQYF
TRBV6-5,TRBJ2-7,NA,TRBD2,TGTGCCAGCAGTTTAGCGGGAGTAACCTACGAGCAGTACTTC,CASSLAGVTYEQYF
TRBV7-2,TRBJ1-1,few,NA,TGTGCCAGCAGCTTCGGATATAACACTGAAGCCATCTTC,CASSFGYNTEAIF
TRBV5-1,TRBJ2-1,NA,TRBD2,TGCGCCAGCAGCTCGAGCGGGGGGACAGCCAACTCCTACGAGCAGTTCTTC,CASSSSGGTANSYEQFF
TRBV7-8,TRBJ2-3,NA,TRBD2,TGTGCCAGCAGCAACCTGGGGCGGGGGGCCGGAGACATGCAGTATTTC,CASSNLGRGAGDMQYF
TRBV6-5,TRBJ2-3,NA,TRBD2,TGTGCCAGCAGTTACTCGCGCGGGGGTCGGGATACGCAGTATTTT,CASSYSRGGRDTQYF
TRBV5-1,TRBJ2-4,NA,NA,TGCGCCAGCAGCTCGGGGCGGGGAGGCAAAAACATTCAGTATTTC,CASSSGRGGKNIQYF
TRBV6-1,TRBJ2-7,NA,TRBD1,TGTGCCAGCAGGGAACCCGGGACAGGGGGCACAGAAGGACAGTACTTC,CASREPGTGGTEGQYF
TRBV4-2,TRBJ2-5,NA,NA,TGTGCCAGCAGCCAAGATCTGCGTGGAGAGACCCAGTACTTC,CASSQDLRGETQYF
TRBV7-2,TRBJ2-3,NA,TRBD2,TGTGCCAGCAGCTCCGGGGGGGTGAGCAAAGACATTCAGTACTTT,CASSSGGVSKDIQYF
TRBV7-2,TRBJ1-1,many,NA,TGTGCCAGCAGCACGGACAGGAACACTGAAGCTTTCTTT,CASSTDRNTEAFF
TRBV7-8,TRBJ2-2,NA,NA,TGTGCCAGCAGCCGCCTACAGGGTGCAAGCACCGGGACGCTGTATTTT,CASSRLQGASTGTLYF
TRBV7-2,TRBJ2-5,medium-sized,NA,TGTGCCAGCAGCTTTTTGGAGACCCAGTACTTC,CASSFLETQYF
TRBV7-8,TRBJ2-2,NA,NA,TGTGCCAGCAGCGGCCTAGAGGCGGCGAGCACAGATACGCTGTATTTT,CASSGLEAASTDTLYF
TRBV27,TRBJ2-3,many,TRBD2,TGTGCCAGCAAAGTGGCGGGGGTAGCTACGCAGTATTTT,CASKVAGVATQYF
TRBV7-8,TRBJ2-3,NA,NA,TGTGCCAGCGGCTCGGGGCGGTGCGCCAAAGATACTCAGTATTTT,CASGSGRCAKDTQYF
TRBV15,TRBJ2-2,NA,NA,TGTGCCACCAGCAGGCGGTCCGGAGGGCTCACCGGGGAGCTGTTTTTT,CATSRRSGGLTGELFF
TRBV5-4,TRBJ1-2,NA,NA,TGTGCCAGCAGCTTCAGGGACTATGGCTACACCTTC,CASSFRDYGYTF
TRBV7-6,TRBJ2-3,NA,NA,TGTGCCAGCAGGGTAGACGGGAGCACGGGGCAAGATACCCAGTATTTC,CASRVDGSTGQDTQYF
TRBV7-2,TRBJ2-5,NA,NA,TGTGCCTCGAGCCAGATAGCGAAAGACATGCAGTACTTC,CASSQIAKDMQYF
TRBV7-8,TRBJ2-2,NA,NA,TGTGCCATCAGCCGCCTAGGGGCGGTAAACACAGGGGAGCTGTTTTTT,CAISRLGAVNTGELFF
TRBV7-3,TRBJ2-3,many,TRBD2,TGTGCCAGCACCCTCAGCGGGGGCTACACAGATACGCAGTATTTT,CASTLSGGYTDTQYF